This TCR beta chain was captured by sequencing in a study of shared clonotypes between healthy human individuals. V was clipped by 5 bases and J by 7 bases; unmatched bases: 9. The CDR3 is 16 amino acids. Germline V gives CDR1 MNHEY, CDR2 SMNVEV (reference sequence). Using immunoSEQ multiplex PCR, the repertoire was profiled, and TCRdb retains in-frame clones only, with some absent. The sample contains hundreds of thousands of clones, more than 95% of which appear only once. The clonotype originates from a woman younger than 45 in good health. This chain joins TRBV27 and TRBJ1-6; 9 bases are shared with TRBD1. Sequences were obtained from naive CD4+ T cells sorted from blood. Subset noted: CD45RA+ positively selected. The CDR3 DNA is TGTGCCAGCAGTCCTCGTCCGACAGGGGGAAATTCACCCCTCCACTTT. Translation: CASSPRPTGGNSPLHF.